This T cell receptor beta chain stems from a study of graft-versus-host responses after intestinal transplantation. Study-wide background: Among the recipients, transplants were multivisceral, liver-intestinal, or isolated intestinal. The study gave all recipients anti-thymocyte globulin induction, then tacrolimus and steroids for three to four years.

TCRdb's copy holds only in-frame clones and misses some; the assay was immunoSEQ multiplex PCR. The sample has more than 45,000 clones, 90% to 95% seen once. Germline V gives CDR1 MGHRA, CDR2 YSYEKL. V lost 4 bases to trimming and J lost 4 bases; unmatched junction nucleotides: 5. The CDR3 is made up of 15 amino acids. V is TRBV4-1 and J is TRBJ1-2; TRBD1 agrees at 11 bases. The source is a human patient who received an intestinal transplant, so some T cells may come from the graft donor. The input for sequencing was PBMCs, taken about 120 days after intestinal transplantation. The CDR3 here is CASSLGQGVTYGYTF. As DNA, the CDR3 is TGCGCCAGCAGCCTGGGACAGGGGGTTACCTATGGCTACACCTTC.